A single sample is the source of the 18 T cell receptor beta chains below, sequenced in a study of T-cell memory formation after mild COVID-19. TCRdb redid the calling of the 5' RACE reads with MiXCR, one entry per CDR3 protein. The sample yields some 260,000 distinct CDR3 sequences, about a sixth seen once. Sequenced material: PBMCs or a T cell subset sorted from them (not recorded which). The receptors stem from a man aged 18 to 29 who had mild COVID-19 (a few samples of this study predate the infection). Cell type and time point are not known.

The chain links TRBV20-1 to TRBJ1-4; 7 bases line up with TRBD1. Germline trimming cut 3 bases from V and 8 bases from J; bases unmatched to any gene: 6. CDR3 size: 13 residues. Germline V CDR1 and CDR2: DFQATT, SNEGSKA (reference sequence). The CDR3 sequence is CSARGQLGEKLFF. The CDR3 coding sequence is TGCAGTGCTAGGGGACAGCTTGGGGAAAAACTGTTTTTT.

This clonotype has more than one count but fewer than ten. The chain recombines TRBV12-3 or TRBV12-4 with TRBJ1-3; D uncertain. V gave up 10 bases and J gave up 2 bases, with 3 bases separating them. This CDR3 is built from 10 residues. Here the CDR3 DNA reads TGTGCCACCGCTGGAAACACCATATATTTT. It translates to CATAGNTIYF.

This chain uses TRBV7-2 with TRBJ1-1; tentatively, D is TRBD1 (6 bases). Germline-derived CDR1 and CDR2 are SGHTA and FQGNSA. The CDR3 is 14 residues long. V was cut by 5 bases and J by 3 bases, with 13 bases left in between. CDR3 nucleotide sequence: TGTGCCAGCAGCCCCCGGACAGTCGACACTGAAGCTTTCTTT. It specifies CASSPRTVDTEAFF. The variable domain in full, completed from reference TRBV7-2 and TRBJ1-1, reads GAGVSQSPSNKVTEKGKDVELRCDPISGHTALYWYRQSLGQGLEFLIYFQGNSAPDKSGLPSDRFSAERTGGSVSTLTIQRTQQEDSAVYLCASSPRTVDTEAFFGQGTRLTVV.

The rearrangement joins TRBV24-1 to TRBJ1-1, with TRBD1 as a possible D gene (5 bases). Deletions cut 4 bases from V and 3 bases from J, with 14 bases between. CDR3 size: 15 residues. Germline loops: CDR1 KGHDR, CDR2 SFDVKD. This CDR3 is CATSDSKTGHTEAFF. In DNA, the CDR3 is TGTGCCACCAGTGACTCCAAGACGGGGCACACTGAAGCTTTCTTT.

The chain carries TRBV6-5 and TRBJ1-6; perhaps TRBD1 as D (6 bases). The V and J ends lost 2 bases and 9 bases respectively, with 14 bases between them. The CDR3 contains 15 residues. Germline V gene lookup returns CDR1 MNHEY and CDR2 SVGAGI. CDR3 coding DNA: TGTGCCAGCAGTTACGGTCAGGGGAACGTTTCACCCCTCCACTTT. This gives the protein CASSYGQGNVSPLHF.

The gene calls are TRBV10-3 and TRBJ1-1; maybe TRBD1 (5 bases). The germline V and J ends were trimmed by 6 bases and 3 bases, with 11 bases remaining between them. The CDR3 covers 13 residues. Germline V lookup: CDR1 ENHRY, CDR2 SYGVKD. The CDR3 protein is CAIRGRVDTEAFF. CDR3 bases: TGTGCCATCAGGGGCAGGGTAGACACTGAAGCTTTCTTT.

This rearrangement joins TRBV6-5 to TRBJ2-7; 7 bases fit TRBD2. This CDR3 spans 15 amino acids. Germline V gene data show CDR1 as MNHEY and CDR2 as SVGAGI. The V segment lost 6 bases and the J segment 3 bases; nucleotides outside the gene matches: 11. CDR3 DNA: TGTGCCAGCAGGTATACTGGGGCTAGCGGCTACGAGCAGTACTTC. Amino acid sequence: CASRYTGASGYEQYF.

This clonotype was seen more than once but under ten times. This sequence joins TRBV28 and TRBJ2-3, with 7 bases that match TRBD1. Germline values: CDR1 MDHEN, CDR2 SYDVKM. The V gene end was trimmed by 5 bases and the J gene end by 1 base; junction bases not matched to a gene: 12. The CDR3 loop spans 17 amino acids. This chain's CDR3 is CASSHQRRQGRTDTQYF. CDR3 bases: TGTGCCAGCAGTCATCAAAGAAGACAGGGACGCACAGATACGCAGTATTTT.

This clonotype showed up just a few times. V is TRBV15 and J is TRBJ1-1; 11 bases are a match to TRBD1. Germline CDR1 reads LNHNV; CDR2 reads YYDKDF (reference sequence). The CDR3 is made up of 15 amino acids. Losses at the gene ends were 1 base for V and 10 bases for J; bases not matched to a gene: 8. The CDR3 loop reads CATSRAGTGGLVAFF. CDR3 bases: TGTGCCACCAGCAGAGCCGGGACAGGGGGTCTCGTAGCTTTCTTT.

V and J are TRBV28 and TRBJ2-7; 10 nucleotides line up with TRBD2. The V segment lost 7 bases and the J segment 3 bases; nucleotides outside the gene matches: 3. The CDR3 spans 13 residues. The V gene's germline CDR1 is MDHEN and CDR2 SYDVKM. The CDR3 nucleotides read TGTGCCAGCACTAGCGGGGGTATCTACGAGCAGTACGTC. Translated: CASTSGGIYEQYV.

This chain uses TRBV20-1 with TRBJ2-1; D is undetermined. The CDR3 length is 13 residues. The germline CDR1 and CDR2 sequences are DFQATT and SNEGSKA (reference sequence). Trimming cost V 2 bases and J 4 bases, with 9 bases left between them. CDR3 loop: CSARIGLYNEQFF. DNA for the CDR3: TGCAGTGCTAGAATCGGGCTTTACAATGAGCAGTTCTTC.

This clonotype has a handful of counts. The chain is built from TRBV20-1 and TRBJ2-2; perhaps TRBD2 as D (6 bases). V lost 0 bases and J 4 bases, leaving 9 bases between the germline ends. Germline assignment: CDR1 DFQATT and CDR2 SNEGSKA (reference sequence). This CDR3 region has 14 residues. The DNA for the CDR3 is TGCAGTGCTAGAGATAGGAGGGGCACCGGGGAGCTGTTTTTT. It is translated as CSARDRRGTGELFF.

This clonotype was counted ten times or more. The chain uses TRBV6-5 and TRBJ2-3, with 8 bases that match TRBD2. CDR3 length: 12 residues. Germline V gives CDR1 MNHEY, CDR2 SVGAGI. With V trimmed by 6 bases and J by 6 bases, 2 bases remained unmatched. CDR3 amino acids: CASSSSGDTQYF. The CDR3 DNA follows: TGTGCCAGCAGCTCTAGCGGGGATACGCAGTATTTT.

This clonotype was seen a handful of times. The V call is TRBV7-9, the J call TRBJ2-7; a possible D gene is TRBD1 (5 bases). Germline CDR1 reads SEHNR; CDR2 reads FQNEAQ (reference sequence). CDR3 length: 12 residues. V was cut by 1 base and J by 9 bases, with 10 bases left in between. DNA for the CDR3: TGTGCCAGCAGCTTAGTGCCAGGGCTGCAGTACGTC. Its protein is CASSLVPGLQYV.

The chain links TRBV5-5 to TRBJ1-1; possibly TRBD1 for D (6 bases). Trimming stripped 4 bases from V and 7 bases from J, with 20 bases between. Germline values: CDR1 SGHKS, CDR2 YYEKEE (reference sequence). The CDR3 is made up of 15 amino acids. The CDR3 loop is CASSAYDQGRNEAFF. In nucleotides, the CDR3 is TGTGCCAGCAGCGCATACGACCAGGGGAGGAATGAAGCTTTCTTT.

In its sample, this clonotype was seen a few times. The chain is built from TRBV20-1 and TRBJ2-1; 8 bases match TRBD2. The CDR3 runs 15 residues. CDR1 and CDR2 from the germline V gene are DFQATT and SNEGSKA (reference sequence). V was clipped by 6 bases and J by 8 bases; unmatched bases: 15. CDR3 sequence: CSAPDRGGRADEQFF. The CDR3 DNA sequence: TGCAGTGCACCAGATCGGGGGGGCCGAGCTGATGAGCAGTTCTTC.

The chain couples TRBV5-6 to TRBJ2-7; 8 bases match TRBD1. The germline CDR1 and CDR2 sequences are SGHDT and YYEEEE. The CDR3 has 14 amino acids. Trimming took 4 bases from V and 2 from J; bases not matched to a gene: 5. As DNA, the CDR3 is TGTGCCAGCAGCCCAGCGACAGGGGCCTACGAGCAGTACGTC. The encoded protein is CASSPATGAYEQYV.

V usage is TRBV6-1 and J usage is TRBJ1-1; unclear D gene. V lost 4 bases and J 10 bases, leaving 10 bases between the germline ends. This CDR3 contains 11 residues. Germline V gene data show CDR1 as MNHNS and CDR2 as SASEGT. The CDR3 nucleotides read TGTGCCAGCAGTGGTTCATGGGGAGCTTTCTTT. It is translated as CASSGSWGAFF.